The clone carrying this T cell receptor (beta chain) showed up just a few times. Its antigen remains unknown. This record belongs to a study of T cell repertoires in cytomegalovirus infection. Study information: Matching HLA type, along with CMV infection, was indicated by public TCR beta signatures. Findings and limits, study-wide: Across the ex vivo response, the dominant clonotypes were HLA-C-restricted CMV-specific TCR beta clonotypes.

The CDR3 consists of 13 residues. Trimming took 3 bases from V and 14 from J, leaving 16 bases between them. The germline V gene encodes CDR1 MGHRA and CDR2 YSYEKL. TCRdb redid the calling of the reads with MiXCR, one entry per CDR3 protein. The repertoire consists of 510,000 or so distinct CDR3 sequences, with 26% occurring once and the leading ten covering around 14%. The sequence was obtained from a human donor in good health (CMV status not recorded). Some clones in this sample may be carry-over from other donors' samples. The specimen was PBMCs. The rearrangement uses TRBV4-1 and TRBJ1-4; possible D gene TRBD1, 5 bases. CDR3: CASSHPGADILFF. In DNA, the CDR3 is TGCGCCAGCAGCCACCCTGGGGCCGACATTCTGTTTTTT.